The present T cell receptor beta chain was sequenced within a study of CD8+CD57+ T cells in acquired aplastic anemia. The overall study: Sorting CD4+ and CD8+ cells gave DNA averaging approximately 2.9 ug. CD4+ reads averaged roughly 11 million in healthy donors. General observations from the study: Significant differences in CD8+ Simpson's diversity were not observed between patients and controls. Patients and controls were found to share 25 to 30 CD8+ CDR3 sequences.

About this clonotype: Its antigen is not known.

V dropped 4 bases and J dropped 4; count of bases not matched to a gene: 6. Germline assignment: CDR1 SGDLS and CDR2 YYNGEE. The CDR3 consists of 15 residues. The study profiled TCR beta VDJ and CDR3 using genomic DNA as template. TCRdb re-derived calls from the reads in MiXCR, one entry per CDR3 protein. Here the sample spans some 210,000 distinct CDR3 sequences, over 60% being singletons. The chain recombines TRBV9 with TRBJ2-1, with 9 bases lining up with TRBD1. The specimen sequenced was sorted CD4+, CD8+, or CD8+CD57+ T cells (not recorded which) from PBMCs. This clonotype was obtained from a human donor in good health. The CDR3 sequence is CASSPRQGGYNEQFF. CDR3 DNA: TGTGCCAGCAGCCCCCGACAGGGGGGATACAATGAGCAGTTCTTC. Complete variable domain (other parts from reference TRBV9 and TRBJ2-1): DSGVTQTPKHLITATGQRVTLRCSPRSGDLSVYWYQQSLDQGLQFLIQYYNGEERAKGNILERFSAQQFPDLHSELNLSSLELGDSALYFCASSPRQGGYNEQFFGPGTRLTVL.